This T cell receptor (beta chain) was sequenced in a study of shared clonotypes between healthy human individuals. Sequencing was performed with immunoSEQ multiplex PCR; in TCRdb, only in-frame clones are kept and a portion is missing. The table shows roughly 2,300,000 clones, with about nine tenths occurring only once. The CDR3 contains 16 residues. The ends lost 3 bases at V and 9 bases at J; junction bases unmatched: 10. Germline CDR1 and CDR2: GTSNPN and SVGIG (reference sequence). This clonotype was sampled from a man between 18 and 29 years old in good health. Some clones in this sample may be carry-over from other donors' samples. This sequence joins TRBV30 and TRBJ2-1; 14 bases match TRBD2. Sequences were obtained from naive CD4+ T cells from PBMCs. Described subset: CD45RA+ positively selected. CDR3 DNA: TGTGCCTGGAGCCGACTAGCGGGAGGGCCGGGAGGTGAGCAGTTCTTC. Its translation is CAWSRLAGGPGGEQFF. Looking up the rest from reference TRBV30 and TRBJ2-1 gives the full variable domain: SQTIHQWPATLVQPVGSPLSLECTVEGTSNPNLYWYRQAAGRGLQLLFYSVGIGQISSEVPQNLSASRPQDRQFILSSKKLLLSDSGFYLCAWSRLAGGPGGEQFFGPGTRLTVL.